This TCR beta chain stems from a study of PD-L1 blockade in urothelial cancer (dated by TCRdb to about 2017). For context, the study as a whole: Therapy was started in about 2014 for all patients, and atezolizumab 1,200 mg was administered intravenously every 3 weeks. Somatic, immune and clinical correlates of response to PD-L1 blockade with atezolizumab in urothelial cancer were the focus of an exploratory multi-omic analysis. Nine patients achieved durable clinical benefit and about 22 did not. An ECOG performance status of 0 or 1 was recorded for the patients, and 0 to 3 prior chemotherapy regimens had been received by the patients. Blood samples gave median yields of about 150,000 T cells and approximately 80,000 unique TCRs, along with a median clonality of approximately 0.08. About nine tenths of the roughly 29 patients were identified as males with urothelial cancer of bladder origin, and a prior smoking history was reported by 18 of 29 patients. Pretreatment tumor samples, along with matched peripheral blood serially collected before and after atezolizumab treatment, were subjected to TCR sequencing. Pretreatment blood TCR-seq was available for twenty-nine patients, at least one posttreatment blood collection was obtained for roughly 24 patients, and tumor TCR-seq was available for roughly 24 patients. Blood samples were analyzed at two time points: 3 weeks after treatment start (second dose) and 6 weeks after treatment start. Durable clinical benefit was defined as a progression-free survival longer than 6 months, and TCR features were additionally tested against progression-free survival and overall survival. In the same patients who had TCR sequencing, pretreatment tumors also underwent whole exome sequencing and RNA sequencing.

This clone was detected only once. Its binding antigen is unknown. No quality values exist for individual bases; no much larger clone is one base distant. Germline trimming: 4 bases from V, 8 bases from J; junction bases outside gene matches: 10. As encoded in the germline V gene, CDR1 is SGHRS while CDR2 is YFSETQ. Measured from the cysteine to the phenylalanine, the CDR3 is 15 residues long. CDR3 DNA is the only sequence kept; it has 45 bases, read in frame from the first base. The paper's findings and limits, for the study overall: A pretreatment peripheral blood TCR clonality below the median was linked to improved progression-free and overall survival. Patients with durable benefit showed greater expansion of tumor-associated TCR clones in peripheral blood 3 weeks after starting treatment (n ≈ 23, p = 0.022). Because of the small sample size (n ≈ 31) and the many exploratory analyses performed, the results are intended to be regarded as hypothesis-generating.

Synthetic TCR analog templates were spiked into each PCR so that absolute template abundance could be estimated from read counts. The immunoSEQ assay used bias-controlled V and J gene primers to amplify TCRbeta CDR3 regions from genomic DNA. Rearranged TCRbeta segments were sequenced at approximately 20X coverage. In the authors' own workflow: Clustering was used to correct sequencing errors, and CDR3s were annotated against IMGT to assign V, D and J genes. Out-of-frame and stop-codon sequences were excluded, and only productive TCRbeta rearrangements were used in downstream analyses. To compute clonality, Shannon entropy was normalized by the log of the number of unique productive sequences and then subtracted from one. Clones differing between time points or between blood and tumor were identified using Fisher's exact test with Benjamini-Hochberg correction, with an adjusted p below 0.01 applied as the threshold. TCRdb retrieved this table from immuneACCESS and kept in-frame rearrangements only. Not all clones are present; in checked studies, unresolved V genes account for under half, and no reason is known for the remainder. The DNA gave D and trimming, while V, J and clone size come from that table. The sample data list 55,000 to 85,000 clones, and about 89% of these were observed just once. Together, the top ten hold around 3.5% of the sample.

The cohort comprised more than 25 patients with locally advanced or metastatic urothelial carcinoma treated at Memorial Sloan Kettering on a trial protocol. Peripheral blood mononuclear cells were collected pretreatment and during treatment, with between 1 and 8 total time points per patient. The Qiagen DNeasy Blood extraction kit was used to purify genomic DNA from total PBMCs and tumor samples. PBMCs were collected pretreatment and during treatment and were isolated and stored as previously described. The specimen was PBMCs, collected around atezolizumab (anti-PD-L1) treatment. The chain is encoded by TRBV5-1 joined to TRBJ2-1; 9 middle bases align to TRBD1. The receptor was derived from a man aged 55 to 69 with urothelial cancer. The CDR3 here reads CASSKPGQGKYEQFF. The DNA reads as follows: TGCGCCAGCAGCAAGCCGGGACAGGGAAAGTATGAGCAGTTCTTC. The variable domain in full, with residues beyond the CDR3 obtained from the reference TRBV5-1 and TRBJ2-1 genes, is KAGVTQTPRYLIKTRGQQVTLSCSPISGHRSVSWYQQTPGQGLQFLFEYFSETQRNKGNFPGRFSGRQFSNSRSEMNVSTLELGDSALYLCASSKPGQGKYEQFFGPGTRLTVL.